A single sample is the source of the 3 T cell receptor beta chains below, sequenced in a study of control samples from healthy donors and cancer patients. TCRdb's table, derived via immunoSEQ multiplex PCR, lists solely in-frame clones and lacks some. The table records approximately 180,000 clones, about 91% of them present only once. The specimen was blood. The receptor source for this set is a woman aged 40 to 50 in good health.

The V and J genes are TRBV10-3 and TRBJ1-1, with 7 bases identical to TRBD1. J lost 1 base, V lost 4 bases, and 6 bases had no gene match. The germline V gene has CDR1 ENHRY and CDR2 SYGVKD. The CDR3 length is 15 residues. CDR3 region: CAISGPGGGNTEAFF. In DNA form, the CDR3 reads TGTGCCATCAGTGGCCCAGGGGGGGGGAACACTGAAGCTTTCTTT.

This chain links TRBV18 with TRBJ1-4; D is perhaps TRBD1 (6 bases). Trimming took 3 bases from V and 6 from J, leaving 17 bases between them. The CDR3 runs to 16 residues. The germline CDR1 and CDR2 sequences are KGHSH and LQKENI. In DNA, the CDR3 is TGTGCCAGCTCACCTCTTACTTCAGGGGCAGATGAAAAACTGTTTTTT. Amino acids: CASSPLTSGADEKLFF.

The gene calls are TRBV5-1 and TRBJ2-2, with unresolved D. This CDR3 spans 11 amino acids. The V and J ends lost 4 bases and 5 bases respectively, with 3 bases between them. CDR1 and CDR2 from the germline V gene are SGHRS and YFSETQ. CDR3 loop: CASSMTGELFF. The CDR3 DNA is TGCGCCAGCAGCATGACCGGGGAGCTGTTTTTT. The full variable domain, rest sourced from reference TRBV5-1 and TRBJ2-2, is KAGVTQTPRYLIKTRGQQVTLSCSPISGHRSVSWYQQTPGQGLQFLFEYFSETQRNKGNFPGRFSGRQFSNSRSEMNVSTLELGDSALYLCASSMTGELFFGEGSRLTVL.